The 30 T cell receptor beta chains given below trace back to one sample, sequenced in a study of T cells after yellow fever vaccination. TCRdb reprocessed the 5' RACE reads via MiXCR and lists one record per CDR3 protein. The sample records 500,000 to 650,000 distinct CDR3 sequences, 17% being singletons. The sequencing used PBMCs, collected less than 6 days after the first yellow fever vaccination. These receptors originate from a man between 18 and 29 years old who received the YFV17D yellow fever vaccine.

This clonotype has more than one count but fewer than ten. The rearrangement links TRBV9 to TRBJ1-2, with D tentatively TRBD1 (5 bases). The V end lost 3 bases, the J end lost 2 bases, and 14 bases lay between the germline ends. The CDR3 loop spans 15 amino acids. CDR1 is SGDLS and CDR2 is YYNGEE in the germline V gene. DNA of the CDR3: TGTGCCAGCAGCGATTCACCAGGGATGAACTATGGCTACACCTTC. This sequence encodes CASSDSPGMNYGYTF.

This clonotype has just a few counts. This chain uses TRBV7-3 with TRBJ2-3; possibly TRBD1 for D (6 bases). Germline V gives CDR1 SGHTA, CDR2 FQGTGA. This CDR3 is 15 amino acids long. V gave up 1 base and J gave up 1 base, with 9 bases separating them. CDR3 sequence: CASSLIPGGTDTQYF. The CDR3 bases are TGTGCCAGCAGCTTAATTCCAGGGGGCACAGATACGCAGTATTTT.

V usage is TRBV7-9 and J usage is TRBJ2-7, with D tentatively TRBD1 or TRBD2 (5 bases each). Germline values: CDR1 SEHNR, CDR2 FQNEAQ (reference sequence). This CDR3 comprises 15 residues. V was clipped by 5 bases and J by 3 bases, with 17 bases between them. CDR3 sequence: CASSQPGRTIYEQYF. CDR3 nucleotide sequence: TGTGCCAGCAGCCAACCGGGACGGACGATCTACGAGCAGTACTTC. Full variable domain (rest looked up from reference TRBV7-9 and TRBJ2-7): DTGVSQNPRHKITKRGQNVTFRCDPISEHNRLYWYRQTLGQGPEFLTYFQNEAQLEKSRLLSDRFSAERPKGSFSTLEIQRTEQGDSAMYLCASSQPGRTIYEQYFGPGTRLTVT.

A few counts support this clonotype. V gene TRBV6-5 combines with J gene TRBJ2-3; D is unresolved. In germline, CDR1 is MNHEY, CDR2 SVGAGI. The CDR3 is 14 amino acids. The V gene lost 0 bases and the J gene lost 6 bases, with 10 bases spanning the gap. The CDR3 DNA follows: TGTGCCAGCAGTTACTCGATAGTTGGGGATACGCAGTATTTT. As protein: CASSYSIVGDTQYF.

This chain joins TRBV20-1 and TRBJ1-5; D is undetermined. The CDR3 runs 14 residues. V was trimmed by 1 base and J by 7 bases, leaving 14 bases between them. Looked up from germline, CDR1 is DFQATT and CDR2 is SNEGSKA (reference sequence). The CDR3 is CSARAPTTRQPQHF. The CDR3 region has the DNA TGCAGTGCTAGAGCACCGACCACGAGGCAGCCCCAGCATTTT.

This rearrangement joins TRBV7-9 to TRBJ2-2, with D unresolved. Germline V CDR1 and CDR2: SEHNR, FQNEAQ (reference sequence). CDR3 length: 13 amino acids. Trimming shortened V by 6 bases and J by 6 bases, and 11 bases separated the two germline ends. DNA for the CDR3: TGTGCCAGCAGTCCAAGACCAGCCGGGGAGCTGTTTTTT. It specifies CASSPRPAGELFF.

The V gene is TRBV5-1, the J gene TRBJ2-5; TRBD2 might be the D (5 bases). The length of the CDR3 is 15 residues. Germline-derived CDR1 and CDR2 are SGHRS and YFSETQ. Trimming left V 0 bases short and J 2 bases short, with 11 bases between. The CDR3 DNA is TGCGCCAGCAGCTTGGGCCGGGAAAAACAAGAGACCCAGTACTTC. Translating it yields CASSLGREKQETQYF.

The J gene is TRBJ1-1, the V gene TRBV9; D gene unclear. Trimming removed 4 bases at V and 5 bases at J, with 15 bases between. This CDR3 has 14 amino acids. Per the germline V gene, CDR1 is SGDLS and CDR2 is YYNGEE. The CDR3 loop reads CASSLGPARTEAFF. The CDR3 nucleotides are TGTGCCAGCAGCCTCGGACCCGCGCGGACTGAAGCTTTCTTT.

This clonotype occurred a few times. The J gene is TRBJ2-2, the V gene TRBV5-1; D is unresolved. Trimming left V 0 bases short and J 1 base short, with 10 bases between. The CDR3 spans 16 residues. Germline assignment: CDR1 SGHRS and CDR2 YFSETQ. CDR3 region: CASSLVPALNTGELFF. CDR3 nucleotide sequence: TGCGCCAGCAGCTTGGTACCAGCCCTGAACACCGGGGAGCTGTTTTTT.

The V gene is TRBV6-1, the J gene TRBJ2-1; tentatively, D is TRBD2 (7 bases). The CDR3 runs to 15 residues. Trimming took off 5 bases at V and 7 bases at J, with 18 bases between the two ends. Per germline, CDR1 MNHNS and CDR2 SASEGT. The CDR3, as DNA: TGTGCCAGCAGTCCTTTGGGGGGGCTGGGAAATGAGCAGTTCTTC. Translating it yields CASSPLGGLGNEQFF.

V is TRBV6-5 and J is TRBJ1-2, with no clear D. The V and J ends lost 0 bases and 4 bases respectively, with 6 bases between them. CDR1 and CDR2 (germline): MNHEY, SVGAGI. This CDR3 is built from 13 residues. CDR3 sequence reads: CASSYSDIYGYTF. The CDR3 nucleotides read TGTGCCAGCAGTTACTCAGATATCTATGGCTACACCTTC.

V gene TRBV19 combines with J gene TRBJ1-6; D gene ambiguous. The V gene's germline CDR1 is LNHDA and CDR2 SQIVND (reference sequence). V was trimmed by 8 bases and J by 9 bases, leaving 11 bases between them. The CDR3 spans 12 residues. The CDR3 spells CASGIEGSPLHF. The CDR3 bases are TGTGCCAGTGGGATAGAGGGTTCACCCCTCCACTTT.

This clonotype was detected a few times. Sequence at one end of the junction differs from germline and may be a read error. The gene calls are TRBV7-7 and TRBJ2-5, with 8 bases that match TRBD2. The CDR3 length is 15 residues. Germline V CDR1 and CDR2: SSHAT, FNYEAQ (reference sequence). CDR3 coding DNA: TGTGCTAGCAGTCTAGCGGGCCAGGCGGGAGAGACCCAGTACTTC. Protein: CASSLAGQAGETQYF.

The chain links TRBV6-4 to TRBJ2-1; a weak D match, TRBD1 (6 bases). The CDR3 is 16 amino acids. Looked up from germline, CDR1 is MRHNA and CDR2 is SNTAGT. V was cut by 3 bases and J by 1 base, with 13 bases left in between. This CDR3 is CASSERGLRSYNEQFF. DNA for the CDR3: TGTGCCAGCAGTGAAAGGGGGTTGAGGTCCTACAATGAGCAGTTCTTC.

The chain is built from TRBV7-9 and TRBJ2-2, with a possible D match to TRBD1 (6 bases). The CDR3 runs to 16 residues. Germline lookup yields CDR1 SEHNR and CDR2 FQNEAQ (reference sequence). V was pared by 3 bases and J by 1 base, with 12 bases between. CDR3 loop: CASSLIYRVNTGELFF. In DNA form, the CDR3 reads TGTGCCAGCAGCTTGATTTACAGGGTGAACACCGGGGAGCTGTTTTTT.

V usage is TRBV4-3 and J usage is TRBJ1-3, with unresolved D. Trimming left V 0 bases short and J 0 bases short, with 9 bases between. Germline-derived CDR1 and CDR2 are LGHNA and YSLEER. This CDR3 region has 16 residues. CDR3 sequence: CASSQDIPGSGNTIYF. The CDR3 region has the DNA TGCGCCAGCAGCCAAGATATTCCAGGCTCTGGAAACACCATATATTTT.

This clonotype turned up a few times. The V gene is TRBV28, the J gene TRBJ2-2, with D perhaps matching TRBD2 (5 bases). Germline values: CDR1 MDHEN, CDR2 SYDVKM. The V and J ends lost 8 bases and 2 bases respectively, with 12 bases between them. CDR3 size: 14 residues. The CDR3 coding sequence is TGTGCCAGCGGCGGGTGGGGAAACACCGGGGAGCTGTTTTTT. Translating gives CASGGWGNTGELFF.

There are a few counts of this clonotype. The chain joins TRBV18 to TRBJ1-2, with D uncertain. Germline assignment: CDR1 KGHSH and CDR2 LQKENI. This CDR3 is 15 amino acids long. V lost 1 base and J 8 bases, leaving 17 bases between the germline ends. CDR3 region: CASSPRWGEREGYTF. Here the CDR3 DNA reads TGTGCCAGCTCACCACGTTGGGGTGAGCGGGAAGGCTACACCTTC.

V usage is TRBV10-3 and J usage is TRBJ2-5; 11 nucleotides match TRBD1. Germline V gene lookup returns CDR1 ENHRY and CDR2 SYGVKD. CDR3 length equals 15 residues. With V trimmed by 4 bases and J by 5 bases, 6 bases remained unmatched. CDR3 protein: CAISGDRGFEETQYF. In DNA, the CDR3 is TGTGCCATCAGTGGGGACAGGGGGTTTGAGGAGACCCAGTACTTC.

The chain is built from TRBV7-2 and TRBJ2-1; 9 bases match TRBD1. This CDR3 region has 15 residues. From germline, CDR1 is SGHTA and CDR2 FQGNSA. J gave up 7 bases and V 5 bases, and 9 bases lay outside the gene matches. CDR3 region: CASSAYDRGKNEQFF. The CDR3 DNA follows: TGTGCCAGCAGCGCGTATGACAGGGGGAAAAATGAGCAGTTCTTC.

The genes are TRBV11-1 and TRBJ2-7; tentatively, D is TRBD1 (7 bases). Germline-derived CDR1 and CDR2 are SGHAT and FQDESV (reference sequence). The CDR3 is 16 amino acids. Trimming took off 1 base at V and 5 bases at J, with 18 bases between the two ends. Here the CDR3 DNA reads TGTGCCAGCAGCTTAGGGGGGGACAGCTTTATCCACGAGCAGTACGTC. This codes for CASSLGGDSFIHEQYV.

This clonotype was detected only a few times. The rearrangement uses TRBV7-2 and TRBJ2-5; D perhaps matches TRBD2 (5 bases). The germline gives CDR1 SGHTA, CDR2 FQGNSA. The CDR3 is made up of 15 amino acids. Trimming pared 5 bases from V and 7 bases from J, leaving 20 bases between. CDR3 loop: CASSTNIPLRGTQYF. The CDR3 DNA follows: TGTGCCAGCAGCACTAATATACCCCTCCGGGGGACCCAGTACTTC.

This clonotype was seen only a few times. The genes are TRBV18 and TRBJ1-2; 9 bases align to TRBD1. The V gene's germline CDR1 is KGHSH and CDR2 LQKENI. CDR3 size: 14 residues. Losses at the gene ends were 4 bases for V and 8 bases for J; bases not matched to a gene: 8. CDR3 nucleotides: TGTGCCAGCTCACAGCAACAGGGGGCAAGGGGCTACACCTTC. This translates into CASSQQQGARGYTF.

V is TRBV6-2 or TRBV6-3 and J is TRBJ2-7, with 11 positions matching TRBD2. The germline gives CDR1 MNHEY, CDR2 SVGEGT. CDR3 length: 15 residues. Trimming removed 6 bases from V and 1 base from J; junction bases left unmatched: 5. CDR3 coding DNA: TGTGCCAGCAGACCTAGCGGGGGGCGATCCTACGAGCAGTACGTC. This codes for CASRPSGGRSYEQYV.

This clonotype came up once. At one end the junction does not follow the germline gene, possibly because of a read error. The chain uses TRBV4-3 and TRBJ1-2; no firm D call. Germline V CDR1 and CDR2: LGHNA, YSLEER. The CDR3 length is 15 residues. CDR3 DNA: TGCGCCAGCAGCCACGTGATGGGAGCTAACTATGGCTACATCTTC. Translated: CASSHVMGANYGYIF.

This chain uses TRBV5-7 with TRBJ1-2; D uncertain. TRBV5-7 is sorted into the ORF group, with uncertain function. The CDR3 totals 14 residues. The V and J ends lost 8 bases and 2 bases respectively, with 16 bases between them. CDR3 sequence reads: CARSPGPGNYGYTF. The CDR3 DNA is TGTGCCAGGAGCCCCGGGCCGGGAAACTATGGCTACACCTTC.

This clonotype was counted only a few times. The genes are TRBV5-1 and TRBJ1-1; 7 bases align to TRBD1. Germline V gives CDR1 SGHRS, CDR2 YFSETQ. This CDR3 is 14 amino acids long. After removal of 5 bases from V and 3 bases from J, the junction contained 7 bases not matched to a gene. CDR3 sequence reads: CASRQTGDYTEAFF. The CDR3 coding sequence is TGCGCCAGCAGACAAACAGGGGATTACACTGAAGCTTTCTTT.

The J gene is TRBJ2-1, the V gene TRBV10-3, with TRBD2 as a possible D gene (5 bases). CDR1 is ENHRY and CDR2 is SYGVKD in the germline V gene. V gave up 5 bases and J gave up 4 bases, with 12 bases separating them. The CDR3 length is 14 residues. CDR3 coding DNA: TGTGCCATCAGTTTTGGAGGCGGGTACAATGAGCAGTTCTTC. Its translation: CAISFGGGYNEQFF.

This clonotype was observed a handful of times. The J gene is TRBJ2-7, the V gene TRBV10-2; the D is unclear. The CDR3 runs to 13 residues. V dropped 1 base and J dropped 1 base, with 5 bases sitting between them. The germline V gene encodes CDR1 WSHSY and CDR2 SAAADI. CDR3 DNA sequence: TGCGCCAGCAGTGAGTTTCGGTCCTACGAGCAGTACTTC. Amino acids: CASSEFRSYEQYF.

This clonotype has only a few counts. The chain recombines TRBV2 with TRBJ2-1; 11 bases fit TRBD1. V was clipped by 0 bases and J by 8 bases; unmatched bases: 3. Germline assignment: CDR1 SNHLY and CDR2 FYNNEI. CDR3 size: 15 residues. The CDR3 protein is CASSEARTGGDEQFF. The CDR3 coding sequence is TGTGCCAGCAGTGAAGCGAGGACAGGGGGCGATGAGCAGTTCTTC.